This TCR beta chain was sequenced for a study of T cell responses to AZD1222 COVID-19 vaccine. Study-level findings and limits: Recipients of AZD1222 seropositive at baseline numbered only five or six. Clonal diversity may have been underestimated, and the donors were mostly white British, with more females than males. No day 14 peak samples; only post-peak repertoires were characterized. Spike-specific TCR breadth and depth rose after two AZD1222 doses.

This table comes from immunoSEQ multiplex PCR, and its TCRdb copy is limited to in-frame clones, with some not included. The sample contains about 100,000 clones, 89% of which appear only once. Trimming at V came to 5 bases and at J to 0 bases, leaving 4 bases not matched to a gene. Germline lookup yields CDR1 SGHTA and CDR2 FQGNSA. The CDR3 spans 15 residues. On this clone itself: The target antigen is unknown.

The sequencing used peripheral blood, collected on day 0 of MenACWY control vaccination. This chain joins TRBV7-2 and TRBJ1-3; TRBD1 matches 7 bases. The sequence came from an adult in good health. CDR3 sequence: CASSRDRASGNTIYF. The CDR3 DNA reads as TGTGCCAGCAGCAGAGACAGGGCCTCTGGAAACACCATATATTTT. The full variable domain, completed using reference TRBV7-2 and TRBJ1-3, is GAGVSQSPSNKVTEKGKDVELRCDPISGHTALYWYRQSLGQGLEFLIYFQGNSAPDKSGLPSDRFSAERTGGSVSTLTIQRTQQEDSAVYLCASSRDRASGNTIYFGEGSWLTVV.